This T cell receptor beta chain was retrieved from a study of T cell clones after liver transplantation. Across the study: Post-transplant blood was tracked for graft-donor-reactive T cell clones identified in a pre-transplant mixed lymphocyte reaction. Standard immunosuppression, with no induction, continued until 12-24 months after transplant.

Method: immunoSEQ multiplex PCR; TCRdb's copy keeps in-frame clones and lacks some. The repertoire has around 76,000 clones, 80% of them found once; the top ten carry about 0.79%. Study results and limitations: Rather than being deleted, graft donor-reactive T cells may have moved into the graft. Low donor cell numbers restricted donor-reactive repertoire measurement in a couple of subjects.

To note about this clone: What it recognizes is unknown.

CDR3 length: 13 amino acids. Trimming left V 7 bases short and J 5 bases short, with 14 bases between. In germline, CDR1 is SGHTA, CDR2 FQGNSA. The sequence derives from a human patient who received a liver transplant. Among the T cells, some may be from the graft donor. The specimen was CD4+ T cells from blood, collected 12 months after liver transplant. This chain joins TRBV7-2 and TRBJ2-5; D remains unclear. CDR3 sequence (DNA): TGTGCCAGCACAAACGCGGTTGGGGAGACCCAGTACTTC. Its translation is CASTNAVGETQYF.